This TCR beta chain was captured by sequencing in a study of radiation and T cells in renal cell carcinoma (dated by TCRdb to 2019 to 2021). Study-wide context: The samples were drawn from a clinical trial, where primary renal cell carcinomas were treated with 15 Gy of stereotactic body radiation therapy and then removed by nephrectomy 4 weeks afterward. In total, some 50 samples, comprising 26 tumors and approximately 27 peripheral blood samples, were subjected to TCR beta sequencing. Across all 53 samples, several million unique CDR3 nucleotide sequences encoding about 2.4 million unique CDR3 amino acid sequences were identified. The investigation overall reported the following: Tracking of blood repertoire dynamics stopped at approximately four weeks after treatment, with no follow-up past that point. Because no pretreatment tumor biopsies were available, whether clonotypes were present in the tumor at baseline could not be determined. Top tumor clonotypes rose in blood from baseline to 2 weeks post-radiation, then contracted by 4 weeks, suggesting transient expansion of tumor-resident clones. With a single-armed trial design, the study had no way to address how radiation dose or scheduling affects the TCR repertoire.

The immunoSEQ kit was used, according to the manufacturer's recommendations, to generate TCR beta libraries from genomic DNA. To prepare the libraries, a first multiplex PCR with proprietary primers was run, followed by a second PCR that added unique barcodes, and a bead cleanup was done after each round. A positive control reaction and a negative control reaction, both provided in the kit, were run with every batch of samples. The final libraries underwent checking on an Agilent 4200 TapeStation D1000 ScreenTape, volumetric pooling, and quantification by qPCR. Sequencing was performed on an Illumina NextSeq500 using a MidOutput 150-cycle cartridge, with 156 Read1 cycles, 15 Index1 cycles, and the kit custom primers. The pooled library was loaded at 0.75 to 1 pM, with an approximately 19% PhiX control spiked in. As for how the authors treated the data: Vendor-processed data were analyzed in R, and a clonotype was defined as all T cells sharing the same CDR3 nucleotide sequence. In the clone abundance analyses, frequencies were normalized to the 10,000 most abundant clones in each sample. Public T cell clones, which averaged fewer than five per sample, were excluded before analysis. Tumor-enriched and baseline blood-enriched clonotypes were defined by at least a 32-fold difference in abundance between compartments. Clonotypes expanded or contracted between blood time points were identified with a beta-binomial differential abundance model. The Baroni-Urbani and Buser coefficient was used to measure tumor-blood repertoire similarity, and groups were compared with two-tailed Wilcoxon tests in R. The table was pulled from immuneACCESS by TCRdb, which kept in-frame rearrangements only. Such tables lose some clones; where checked, under half of the loss comes from unresolved V genes, and the rest has no known cause. The V and J calls and the clone size are those of that table, but D and trimming were determined from the DNA. Here the sample has roughly 53,000 clones; approximately 80% occur a single time. Around 31% of the sample goes to the ten largest clones.

V ends up 4 bases short and J 7 bases short, with an unmatched junction base count of 11. The CDR3 runs 15 residues from the cysteine to the phenylalanine. Just the 45-base CDR3 DNA is kept, in frame starting at base 1. Taken from the germline V gene, the CDR1 and CDR2 loops are SGHDT and YYEEEE. The label giving this sample's time point can be read as: baseline pretreatment blood. The sample's treatment or condition label is to be understood as: 15 Gy SBRT to primary tumor, nephrectomy 4 weeks later. To follow tumor-enriched clonotypes, peripheral blood was collected serially from radiation-treated patients at baseline and again at 2 weeks and 4 weeks after SBRT. All patients had renal cell carcinoma with clear cell pathology. The QIAamp DNA Blood Mini Kit (Qiagen) was used to prepare genomic DNA for TCR sequencing. The analyses included only samples that passed all quality control checks. With regard to this clone: Its cognate antigen has yet to be identified. Nothing much larger sits one base from this clone, and base qualities are not available.

The sequenced sample was blood, obtained from a patient whose treatment included radiotherapy and nephrectomy. The V gene is TRBV5-6 and the J gene is TRBJ2-3; 8 nucleotides in the junction match TRBD2. The TCR was taken from a woman aged 70 to 79 with renal cell carcinoma. The bases are TGTGCCAGCAGCCTCGGGGGACTAGGAGTGAATACGCAGTATTTT. The translation is CASSLGGLGVNTQYF.